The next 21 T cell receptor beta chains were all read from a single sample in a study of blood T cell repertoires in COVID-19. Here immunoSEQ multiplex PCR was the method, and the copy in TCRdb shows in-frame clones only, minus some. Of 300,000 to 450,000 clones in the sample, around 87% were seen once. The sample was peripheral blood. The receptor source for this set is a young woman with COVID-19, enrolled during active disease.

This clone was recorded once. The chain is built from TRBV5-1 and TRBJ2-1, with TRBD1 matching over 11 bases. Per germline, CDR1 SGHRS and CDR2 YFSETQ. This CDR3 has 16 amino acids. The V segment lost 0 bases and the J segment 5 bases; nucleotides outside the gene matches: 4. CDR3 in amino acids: CASSLAPGQGDNEQFF. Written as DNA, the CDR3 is TGCGCCAGCAGCTTGGCTCCGGGACAGGGGGACAATGAGCAGTTCTTC.

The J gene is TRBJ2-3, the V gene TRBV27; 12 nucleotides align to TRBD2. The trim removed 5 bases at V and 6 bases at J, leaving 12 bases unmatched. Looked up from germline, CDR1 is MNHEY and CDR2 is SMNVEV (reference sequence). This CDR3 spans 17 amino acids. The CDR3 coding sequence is TGTGCCAGCAGTCCCTATCCCCTAGCGGGAGGGTCCGATACGCAGTATTTT. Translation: CASSPYPLAGGSDTQYF.

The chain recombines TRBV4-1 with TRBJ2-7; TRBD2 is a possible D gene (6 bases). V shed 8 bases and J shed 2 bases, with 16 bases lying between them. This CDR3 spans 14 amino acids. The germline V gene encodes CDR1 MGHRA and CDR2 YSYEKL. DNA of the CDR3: TGCGCCAGCTCACCTCGGGACTCAGCCTACGAGCAGTACTTC. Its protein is CASSPRDSAYEQYF.

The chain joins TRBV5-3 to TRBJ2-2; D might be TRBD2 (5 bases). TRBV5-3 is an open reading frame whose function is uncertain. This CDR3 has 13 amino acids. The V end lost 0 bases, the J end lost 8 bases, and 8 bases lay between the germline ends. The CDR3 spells CARSLARRGELFF. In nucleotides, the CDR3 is TGTGCCAGAAGCTTGGCCAGGAGGGGGGAGCTGTTTTTT.

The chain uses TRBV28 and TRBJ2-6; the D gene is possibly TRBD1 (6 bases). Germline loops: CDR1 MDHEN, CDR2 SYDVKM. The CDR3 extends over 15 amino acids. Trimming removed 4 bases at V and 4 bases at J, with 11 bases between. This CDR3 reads CASSSQGSGANVLTF. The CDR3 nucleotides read TGTGCCAGCAGTTCGCAGGGGTCGGGGGCCAACGTCCTGACTTTC. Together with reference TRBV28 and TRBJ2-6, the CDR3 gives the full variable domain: DVKVTQSSRYLVKRTGEKVFLECVQDMDHENMFWYRQDPGLGLRLIYFSYDVKMKEKGDIPEGYSVSREKKERFSLILESASTNQTSMYLCASSSQGSGANVLTFGAGSRLTVL.

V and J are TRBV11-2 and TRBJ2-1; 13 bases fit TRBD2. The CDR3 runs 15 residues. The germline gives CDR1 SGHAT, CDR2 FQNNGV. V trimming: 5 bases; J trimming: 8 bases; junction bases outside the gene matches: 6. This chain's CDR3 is CASSRTSGRGYEQFF. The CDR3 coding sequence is TGTGCCAGCAGCAGGACTAGCGGGAGAGGCTATGAGCAGTTCTTC.

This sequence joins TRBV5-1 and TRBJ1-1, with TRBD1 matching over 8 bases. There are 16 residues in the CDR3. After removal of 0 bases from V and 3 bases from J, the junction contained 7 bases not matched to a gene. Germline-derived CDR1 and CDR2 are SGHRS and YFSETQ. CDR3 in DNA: TGCGCCAGCAGCTTGGACCCGACAGGGGCGGACACTGAAGCTTTCTTT. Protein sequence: CASSLDPTGADTEAFF. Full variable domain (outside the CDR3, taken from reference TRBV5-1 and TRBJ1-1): KAGVTQTPRYLIKTRGQQVTLSCSPISGHRSVSWYQQTPGQGLQFLFEYFSETQRNKGNFPGRFSGRQFSNSRSEMNVSTLELGDSALYLCASSLDPTGADTEAFFGQGTRLTVV.

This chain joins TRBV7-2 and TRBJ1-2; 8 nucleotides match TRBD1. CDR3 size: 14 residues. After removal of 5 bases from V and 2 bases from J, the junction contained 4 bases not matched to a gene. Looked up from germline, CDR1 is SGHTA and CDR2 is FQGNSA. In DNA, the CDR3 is TGTGCCAGCAGCCGGACAGGGCCAAACTATGGCTACACCTTC. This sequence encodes CASSRTGPNYGYTF.

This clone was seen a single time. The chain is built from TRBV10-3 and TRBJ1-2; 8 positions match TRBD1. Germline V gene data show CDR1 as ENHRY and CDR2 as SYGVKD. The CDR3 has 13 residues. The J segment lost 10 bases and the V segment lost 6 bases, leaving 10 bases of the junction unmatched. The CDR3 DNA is TGTGCCATCAGAGCCGGGACAGGAGAGTACTACACCTTC. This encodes CAIRAGTGEYYTF.

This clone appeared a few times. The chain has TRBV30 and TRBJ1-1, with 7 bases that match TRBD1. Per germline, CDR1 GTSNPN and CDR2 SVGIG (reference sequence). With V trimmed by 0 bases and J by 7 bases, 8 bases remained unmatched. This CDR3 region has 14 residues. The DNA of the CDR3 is TGTGCCTGGAGTGTAGGGCAGGGGACAGATGAAGCTTTCTTT. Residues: CAWSVGQGTDEAFF.

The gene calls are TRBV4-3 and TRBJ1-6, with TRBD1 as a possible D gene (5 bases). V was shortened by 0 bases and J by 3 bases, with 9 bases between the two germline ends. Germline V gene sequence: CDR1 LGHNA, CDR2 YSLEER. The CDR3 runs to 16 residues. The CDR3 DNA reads TGCGCCAGCAGCCAAGATACGCAGGGCTATAATTCACCCCTCCACTTT. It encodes CASSQDTQGYNSPLHF.

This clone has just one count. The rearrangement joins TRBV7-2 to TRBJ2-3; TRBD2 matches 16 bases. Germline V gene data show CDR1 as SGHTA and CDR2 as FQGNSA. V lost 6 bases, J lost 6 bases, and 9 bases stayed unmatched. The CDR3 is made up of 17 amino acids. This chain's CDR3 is CASSQNPGLAGGDTQYF. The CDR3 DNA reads TGTGCCAGCAGTCAAAACCCGGGACTAGCGGGAGGGGATACGCAGTATTTT. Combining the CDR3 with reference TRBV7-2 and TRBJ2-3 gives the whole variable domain GAGVSQSPSNKVTEKGKDVELRCDPISGHTALYWYRQSLGQGLEFLIYFQGNSAPDKSGLPSDRFSAERTGGSVSTLTIQRTQQEDSAVYLCASSQNPGLAGGDTQYFGPGTRLTVL.

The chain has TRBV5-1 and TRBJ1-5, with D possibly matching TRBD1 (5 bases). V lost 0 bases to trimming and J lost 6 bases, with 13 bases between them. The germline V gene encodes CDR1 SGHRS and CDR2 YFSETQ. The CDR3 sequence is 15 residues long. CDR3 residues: CASSLEGGVGQPQHF. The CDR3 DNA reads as TGCGCCAGCAGCTTGGAAGGAGGGGTTGGTCAGCCCCAGCATTTT.

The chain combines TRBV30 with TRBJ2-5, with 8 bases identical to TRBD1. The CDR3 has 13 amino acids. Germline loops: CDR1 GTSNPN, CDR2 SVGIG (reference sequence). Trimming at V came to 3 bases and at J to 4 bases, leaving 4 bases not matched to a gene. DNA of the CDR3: TGTGCCTGGAGCGACAGGGGACTAGAGACCCAGTACTTC. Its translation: CAWSDRGLETQYF.

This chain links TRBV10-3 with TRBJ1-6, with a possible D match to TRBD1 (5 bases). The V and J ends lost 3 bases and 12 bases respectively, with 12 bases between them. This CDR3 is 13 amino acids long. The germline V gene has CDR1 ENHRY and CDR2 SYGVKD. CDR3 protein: CAISDGGSGPLHF. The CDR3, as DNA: TGTGCCATCAGTGATGGGGGGAGTGGACCCCTCCACTTT.

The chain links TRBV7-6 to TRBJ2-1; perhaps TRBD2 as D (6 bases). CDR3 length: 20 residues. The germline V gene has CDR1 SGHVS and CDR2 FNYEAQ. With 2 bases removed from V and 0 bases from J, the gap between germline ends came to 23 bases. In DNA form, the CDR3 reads TGTGCCAGCAGCTTACCCAACTGGGAGGAACAGCGGAGCTCCTACAATGAGCAGTTCTTC. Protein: CASSLPNWEEQRSSYNEQFF.

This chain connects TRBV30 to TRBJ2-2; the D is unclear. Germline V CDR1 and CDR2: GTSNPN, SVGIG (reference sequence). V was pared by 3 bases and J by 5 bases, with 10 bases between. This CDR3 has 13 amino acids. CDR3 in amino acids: CAWSLRFTGELFF. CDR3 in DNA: TGTGCCTGGAGCCTCAGATTTACCGGGGAGCTGTTTTTT.

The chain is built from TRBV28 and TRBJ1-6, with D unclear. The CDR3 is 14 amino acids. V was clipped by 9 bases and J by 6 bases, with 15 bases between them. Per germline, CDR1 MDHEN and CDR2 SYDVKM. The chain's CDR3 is CASTPGSFNSPLHF. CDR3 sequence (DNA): TGTGCCAGTACCCCGGGTTCTTTTAATTCACCCCTCCACTTT. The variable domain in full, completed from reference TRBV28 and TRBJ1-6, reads DVKVTQSSRYLVKRTGEKVFLECVQDMDHENMFWYRQDPGLGLRLIYFSYDVKMKEKGDIPEGYSVSREKKERFSLILESASTNQTSMYLCASTPGSFNSPLHFGNGTRLTVT.

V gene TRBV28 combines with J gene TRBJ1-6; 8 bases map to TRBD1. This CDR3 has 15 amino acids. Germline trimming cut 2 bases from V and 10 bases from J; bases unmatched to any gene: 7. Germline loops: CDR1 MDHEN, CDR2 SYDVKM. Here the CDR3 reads CASSLNRGFRSPLHF. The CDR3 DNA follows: TGTGCCAGCAGTTTAAACAGGGGGTTTCGGTCACCCCTCCACTTT.

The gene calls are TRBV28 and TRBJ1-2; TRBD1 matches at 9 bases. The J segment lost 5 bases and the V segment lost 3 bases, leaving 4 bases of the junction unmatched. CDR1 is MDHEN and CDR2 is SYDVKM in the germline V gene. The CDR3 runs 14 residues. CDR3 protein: CASSFGQGRYGYTF. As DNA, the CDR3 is TGTGCCAGCAGTTTCGGACAGGGGCGGTATGGCTACACCTTC.

CDR3 loop: CASSLGAGREGRETQYF. In DNA form, the CDR3 reads TGCGCCAGCAGCTTGGGAGCGGGGCGGGAGGGCCGTGAGACCCAGTACTTC. V usage is TRBV5-1 and J usage is TRBJ2-5, with 9 bases lining up with TRBD2. The V segment lost 0 bases and the J segment 5 bases; nucleotides outside the gene matches: 11. This CDR3 has 17 residues. Looked up from germline, CDR1 is SGHRS and CDR2 is YFSETQ.